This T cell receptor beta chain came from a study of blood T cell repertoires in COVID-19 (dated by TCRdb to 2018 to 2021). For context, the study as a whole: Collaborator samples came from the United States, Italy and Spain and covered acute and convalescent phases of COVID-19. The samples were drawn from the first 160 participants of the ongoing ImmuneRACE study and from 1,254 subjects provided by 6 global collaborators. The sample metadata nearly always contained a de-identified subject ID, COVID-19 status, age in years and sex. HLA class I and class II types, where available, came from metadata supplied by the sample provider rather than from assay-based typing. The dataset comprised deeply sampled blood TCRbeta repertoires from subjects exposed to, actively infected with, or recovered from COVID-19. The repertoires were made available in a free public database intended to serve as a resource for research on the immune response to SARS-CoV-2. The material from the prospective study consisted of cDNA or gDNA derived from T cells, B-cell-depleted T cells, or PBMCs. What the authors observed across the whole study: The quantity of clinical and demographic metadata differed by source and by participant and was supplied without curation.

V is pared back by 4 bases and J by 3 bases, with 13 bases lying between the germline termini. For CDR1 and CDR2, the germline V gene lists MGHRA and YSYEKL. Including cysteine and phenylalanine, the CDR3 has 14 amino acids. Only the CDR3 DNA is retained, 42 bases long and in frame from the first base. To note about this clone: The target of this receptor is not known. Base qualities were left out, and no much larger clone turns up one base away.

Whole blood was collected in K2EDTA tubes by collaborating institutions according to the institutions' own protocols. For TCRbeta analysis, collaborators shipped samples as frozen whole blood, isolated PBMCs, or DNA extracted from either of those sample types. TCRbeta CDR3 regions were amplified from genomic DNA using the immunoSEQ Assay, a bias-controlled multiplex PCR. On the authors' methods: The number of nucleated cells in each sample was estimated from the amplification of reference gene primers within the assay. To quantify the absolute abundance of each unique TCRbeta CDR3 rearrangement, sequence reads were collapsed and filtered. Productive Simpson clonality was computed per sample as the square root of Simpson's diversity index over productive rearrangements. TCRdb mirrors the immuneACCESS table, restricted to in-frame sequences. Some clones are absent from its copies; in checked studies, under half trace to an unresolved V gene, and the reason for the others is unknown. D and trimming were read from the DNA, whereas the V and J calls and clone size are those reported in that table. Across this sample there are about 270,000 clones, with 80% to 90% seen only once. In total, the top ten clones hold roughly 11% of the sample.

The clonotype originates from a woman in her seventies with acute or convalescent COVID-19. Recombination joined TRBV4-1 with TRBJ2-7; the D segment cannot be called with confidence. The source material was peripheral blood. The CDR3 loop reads CASSPLPLYYEQYF. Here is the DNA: TGCGCCAGCAGCCCCCTCCCCCTCTACTACGAGCAGTACTTC.